The next 7 T cell receptor beta chains were all read from a single sample in a study of patients and donors after allogeneic stem cell transplantation. MiXCR, applied by TCRdb to the RT-PCR reads, yields one record per CDR3 protein. This table has 150,000 to 200,000 distinct CDR3 sequences, roughly 30% appearing once. The sequenced material came from blood, either unsorted or a sorted T cell fraction (not recorded which). Receptor source: a human donor who was either an allogeneic HSCT recipient or a stem cell or donor lymphocyte infusion donor (not recorded which). It is not recorded whose cells these are; they may come from a transplant donor.

V is TRBV2 and J is TRBJ2-7; D remains ambiguous. This CDR3 is built from 12 residues. The V end was cut by 4 bases, the J end by 3 bases, with 7 bases between. Germline CDR1 is SNHLY and CDR2 is FYNNEI. The CDR3 DNA sequence: TGTGCCAGCAGTGCAATGGGCTACGAGCAGTACTTC. Its translation is CASSAMGYEQYF.

The chain has TRBV5-1 and TRBJ2-1; TRBD1 aligns across 7 bases. CDR1 and CDR2 from the germline V gene are SGHRS and YFSETQ. V trimming: 3 bases; J trimming: 4 bases; junction bases outside the gene matches: 7. The CDR3 loop spans 15 amino acids. CDR3 nucleotides: TGCGCCAGCAGCTCGGGACAGAGTTCTTACAATGAGCAGTTCTTC. This sequence encodes CASSSGQSSYNEQFF.

This clonotype was found a few times. The chain recombines TRBV20-1 with TRBJ2-3; a weak D match, TRBD2 (5 bases). CDR1 and CDR2 (germline): DFQATT, SNEGSKA (reference sequence). The CDR3 spans 12 residues. The V end lost 7 bases, the J end lost 6 bases, and 14 bases lay between the germline ends. The CDR3 nucleotides read TGCAGTGTGCGACTACCGGGGGATACGCAGTATTTT. This encodes CSVRLPGDTQYF.

In its sample, this clonotype was seen once. The V call is TRBV9, the J call TRBJ2-3; D is possibly TRBD1 (5 bases). This CDR3 region has 16 residues. Germline loops: CDR1 SGDLS, CDR2 YYNGEE. The V end was cut by 4 bases, the J end by 0 bases, with 15 bases between. CDR3 in amino acids: CASSLIYHRSTDTQYF. The CDR3 DNA reads TGTGCCAGCAGCCTAATCTACCACAGGAGCACAGATACGCAGTATTTT.

CDR3 sequence (DNA): TGTGCCAGCAGCTTGGCCGTAGCGGGAGGGCGCACCGGGGAGCTGTTTTTT. Translated, it gives CASSLAVAGGRTGELFF. The V and J genes are TRBV5-4 and TRBJ2-2; 11 bases are shared with TRBD2. The CDR3 contains 17 residues. Germline V gives CDR1 SGHNT, CDR2 YYREEE (reference sequence). V lost 0 bases to trimming and J lost 4 bases; unmatched junction nucleotides: 5.

The rearrangement uses TRBV20-1 and TRBJ2-1; TRBD2 is a possible D gene (5 bases). From germline, CDR1 is DFQATT and CDR2 SNEGSKA (reference sequence). The CDR3 consists of 17 residues. Trimming stripped 1 base from V and 0 bases from J, with 16 bases between. This CDR3 is CSARGTSSRSSYNEQFF. DNA for the CDR3: TGCAGTGCTAGAGGGACCTCTAGCAGGAGCTCCTACAATGAGCAGTTCTTC.

On this clonotype itself: At one of its ends the junction is not consistent with the germline gene, which may arise from a read error. The chain is built from TRBV7-7 and TRBJ2-7; a possible D gene is TRBD1 (6 bases). Germline CDR1 is SSHAT and CDR2 is FNYEAQ (reference sequence). This CDR3 region has 14 residues. In DNA form, the CDR3 reads TGTGCTAGCAGCCCACACCCAGGGGTCCACGAGCAGTACTTC. This gives the protein CASSPHPGVHEQYF.